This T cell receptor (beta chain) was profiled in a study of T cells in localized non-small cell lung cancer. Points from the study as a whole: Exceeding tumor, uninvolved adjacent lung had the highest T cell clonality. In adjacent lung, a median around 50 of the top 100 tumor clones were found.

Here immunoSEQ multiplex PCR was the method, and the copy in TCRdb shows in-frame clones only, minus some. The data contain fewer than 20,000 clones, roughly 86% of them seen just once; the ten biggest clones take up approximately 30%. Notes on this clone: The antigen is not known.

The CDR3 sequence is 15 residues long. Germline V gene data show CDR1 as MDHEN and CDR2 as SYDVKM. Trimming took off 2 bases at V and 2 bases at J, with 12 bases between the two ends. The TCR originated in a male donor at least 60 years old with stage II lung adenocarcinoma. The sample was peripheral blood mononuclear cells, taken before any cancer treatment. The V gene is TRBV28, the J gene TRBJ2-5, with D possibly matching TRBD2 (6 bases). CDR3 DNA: TGTGCCAGCAGTTTAATTGGGGGGAGTCAAGAGACCCAGTACTTC. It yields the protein CASSLIGGSQETQYF.